These 5 T cell receptor beta chains originate from one sample sequenced in a study of breast tumors, draining lymph nodes, adjacent tissues. TCRdb ran MiXCR on the multiplex PCR reads and lists one entry per CDR3 protein. This sample yields roughly 86,000 distinct CDR3 sequences, of which roughly 19% are seen a single time; around 2.5% belongs to the top ten. Axillary draining lymph nodes of breast cancer patients supplied the node samples. Sequenced: axillary lymph node tissue. All receptors derive from a female donor with breast cancer. Some clones in this sample may be carry-over from other donors' samples.

This clonotype was detected many times. The V gene is TRBV5-1, the J gene TRBJ2-3; D is ambiguous. CDR3 size: 15 residues. Germline V CDR1 and CDR2: SGHRS, YFSETQ. V was clipped by 0 bases and J by 2 bases, with 10 bases between them. In DNA, the CDR3 is TGCGCCAGCAGCTTGGCCCCCTCGAACACAGATACGCAGTATTTT. Its protein product is CASSLAPSNTDTQYF.

Remarks on this clonotype: A much larger clone is a single base away; this may be a read error. The V and J genes are TRBV14 and TRBJ2-7, with 10 bases aligning to TRBD2. Germline lookup yields CDR1 SGHDN and CDR2 FVKESK. J lost 6 bases, V lost 7 bases, and 15 bases had no gene match. The CDR3 is made up of 16 amino acids. The CDR3 loop reads CASTGSSGRPPCEQYF. CDR3 DNA sequence: TGTGCCAGCACCGGAAGTAGCGGGAGGCCCCCCTGCGAGCAGTACTTC.

V usage is TRBV28 and J usage is TRBJ2-1, with TRBD1 matching over 8 bases. CDR1 is MDHEN, CDR2 SYDVKM, per germline. The CDR3 is made up of 14 amino acids. With V trimmed by 5 bases and J by 5 bases, 5 bases remained unmatched. The CDR3 protein is CASSEGQGDNEQFF. The CDR3 DNA reads as TGTGCCAGCAGTGAAGGACAGGGAGACAATGAGCAGTTCTTC.

This clonotype was seen once. One junction end does not reproduce the germline sequence, and a read error may be involved. This chain joins TRBV4-2 and TRBJ2-6; D remains ambiguous. The germline gives CDR1 LGHNA, CDR2 YNFKEQ. The CDR3 runs to 16 residues. The CDR3 spells CASSQGLGSRANVLTF. DNA of the CDR3: TGTGCCAGCAGCCAAGGTCTGGGCTCTAGGGCCAACGTCCTGACTTTC.

This clonotype was seen ten or more times. This sequence joins TRBV20-1 and TRBJ2-7; D gene uncertain. Germline V gives CDR1 DFQATT, CDR2 SNEGSKA (reference sequence). V lost 0 bases and J lost 0, with 9 bases in between. This CDR3 comprises 14 residues. For the CDR3, the DNA is TGCAGTGCTAGAGATAACAGAAACTCCTACGAGCAGTACTTC. Protein: CSARDNRNSYEQYF.